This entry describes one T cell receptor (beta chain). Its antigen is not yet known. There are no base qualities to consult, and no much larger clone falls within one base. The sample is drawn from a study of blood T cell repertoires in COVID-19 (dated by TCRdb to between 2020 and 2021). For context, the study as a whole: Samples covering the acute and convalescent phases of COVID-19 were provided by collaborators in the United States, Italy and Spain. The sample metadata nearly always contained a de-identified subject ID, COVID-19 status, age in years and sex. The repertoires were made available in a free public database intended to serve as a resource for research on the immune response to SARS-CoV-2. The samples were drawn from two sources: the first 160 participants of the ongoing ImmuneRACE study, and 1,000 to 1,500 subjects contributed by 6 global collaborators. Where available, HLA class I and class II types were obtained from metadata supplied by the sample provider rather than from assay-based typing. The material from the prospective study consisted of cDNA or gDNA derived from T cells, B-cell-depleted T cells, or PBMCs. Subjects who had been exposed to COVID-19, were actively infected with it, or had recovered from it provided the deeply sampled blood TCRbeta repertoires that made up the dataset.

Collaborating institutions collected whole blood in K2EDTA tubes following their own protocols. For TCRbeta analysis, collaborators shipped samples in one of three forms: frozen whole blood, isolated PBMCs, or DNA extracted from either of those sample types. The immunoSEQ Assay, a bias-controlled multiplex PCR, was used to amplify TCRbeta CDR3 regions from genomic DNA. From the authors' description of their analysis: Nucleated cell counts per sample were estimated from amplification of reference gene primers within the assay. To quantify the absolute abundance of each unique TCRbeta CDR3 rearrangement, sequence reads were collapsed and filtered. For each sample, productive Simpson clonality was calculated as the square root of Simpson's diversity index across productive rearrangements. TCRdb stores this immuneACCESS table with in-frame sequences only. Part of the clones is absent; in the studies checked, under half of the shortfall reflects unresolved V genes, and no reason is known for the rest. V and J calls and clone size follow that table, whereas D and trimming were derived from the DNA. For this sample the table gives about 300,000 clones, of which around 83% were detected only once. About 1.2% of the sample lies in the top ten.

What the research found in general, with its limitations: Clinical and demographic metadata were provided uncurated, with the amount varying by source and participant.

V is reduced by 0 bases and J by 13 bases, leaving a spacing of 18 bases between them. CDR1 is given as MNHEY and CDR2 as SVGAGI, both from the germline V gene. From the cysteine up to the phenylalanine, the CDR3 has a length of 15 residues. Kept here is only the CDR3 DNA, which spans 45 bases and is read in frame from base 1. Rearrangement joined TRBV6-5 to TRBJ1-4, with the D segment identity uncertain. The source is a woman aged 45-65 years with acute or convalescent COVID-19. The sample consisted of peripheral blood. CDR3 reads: CASSYSKNSDAGLFF. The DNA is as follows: TGTGCCAGCAGTTACTCGAAAAATAGTGACGCAGGACTGTTTTTT.